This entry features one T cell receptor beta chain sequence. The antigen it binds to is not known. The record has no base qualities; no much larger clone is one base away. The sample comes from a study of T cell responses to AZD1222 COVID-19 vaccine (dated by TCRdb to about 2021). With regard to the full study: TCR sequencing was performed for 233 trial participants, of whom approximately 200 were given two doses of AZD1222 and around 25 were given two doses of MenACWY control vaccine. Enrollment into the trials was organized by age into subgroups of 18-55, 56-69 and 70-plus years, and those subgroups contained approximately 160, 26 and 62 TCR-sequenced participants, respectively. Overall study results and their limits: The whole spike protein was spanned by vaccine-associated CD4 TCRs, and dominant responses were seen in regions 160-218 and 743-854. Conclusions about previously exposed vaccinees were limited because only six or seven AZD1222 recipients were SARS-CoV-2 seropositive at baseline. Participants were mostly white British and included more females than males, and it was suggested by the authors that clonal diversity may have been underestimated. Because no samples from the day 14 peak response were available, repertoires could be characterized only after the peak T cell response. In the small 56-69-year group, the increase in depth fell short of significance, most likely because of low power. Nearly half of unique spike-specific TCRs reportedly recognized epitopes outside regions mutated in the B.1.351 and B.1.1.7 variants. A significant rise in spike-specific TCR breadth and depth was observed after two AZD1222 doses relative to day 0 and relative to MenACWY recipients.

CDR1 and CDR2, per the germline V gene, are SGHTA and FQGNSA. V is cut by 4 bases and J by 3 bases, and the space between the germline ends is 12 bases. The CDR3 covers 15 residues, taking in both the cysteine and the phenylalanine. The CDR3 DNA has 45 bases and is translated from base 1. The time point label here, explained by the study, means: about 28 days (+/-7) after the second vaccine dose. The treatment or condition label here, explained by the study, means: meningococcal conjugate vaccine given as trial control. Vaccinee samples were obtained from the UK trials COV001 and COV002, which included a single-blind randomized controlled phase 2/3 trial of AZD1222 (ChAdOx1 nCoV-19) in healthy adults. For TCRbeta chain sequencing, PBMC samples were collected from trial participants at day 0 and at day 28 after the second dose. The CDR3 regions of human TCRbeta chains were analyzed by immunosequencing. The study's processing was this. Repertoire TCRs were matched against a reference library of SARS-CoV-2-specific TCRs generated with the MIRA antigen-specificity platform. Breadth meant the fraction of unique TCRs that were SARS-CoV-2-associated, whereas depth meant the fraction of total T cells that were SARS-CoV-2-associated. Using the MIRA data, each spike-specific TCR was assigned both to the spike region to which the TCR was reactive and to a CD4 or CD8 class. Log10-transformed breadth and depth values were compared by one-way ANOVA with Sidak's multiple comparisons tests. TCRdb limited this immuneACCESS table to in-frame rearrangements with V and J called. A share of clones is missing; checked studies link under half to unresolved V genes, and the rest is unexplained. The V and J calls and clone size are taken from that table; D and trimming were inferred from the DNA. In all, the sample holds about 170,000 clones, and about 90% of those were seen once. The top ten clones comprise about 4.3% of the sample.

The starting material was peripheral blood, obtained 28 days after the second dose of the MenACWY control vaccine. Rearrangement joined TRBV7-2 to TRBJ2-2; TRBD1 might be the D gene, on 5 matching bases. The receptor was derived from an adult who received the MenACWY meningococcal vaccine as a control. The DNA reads TGTGCCAGCAGCTCGACTCAGGGCTACACCGGGGAGCTGTTTTTT. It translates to CASSSTQGYTGELFF. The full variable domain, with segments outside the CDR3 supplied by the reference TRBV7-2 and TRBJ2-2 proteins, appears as GAGVSQSPSNKVTEKGKDVELRCDPISGHTALYWYRQSLGQGLEFLIYFQGNSAPDKSGLPSDRFSAERTGGSVSTLTIQRTQQEDSAVYLCASSSTQGYTGELFFGEGSRLTVL.